The entry below describes one T cell receptor beta chain. This clonotype has at least ten counts. Its antigen remains unidentified. It has no much larger one-base neighbor in the sample; base qualities were not kept. The sample originates from a study of regulatory T cells in long-lasting Graves disease (dated by TCRdb to 2020 to 2023). For context, the study as a whole: Patients with newly diagnosed Graves' disease had been on antithyroid drugs for under 3 months. The study was conducted in China and was registered as a clinical trial. A total of roughly 35 samples were covered by TCR sequencing, comprising around 13 persistent and around 20 newly diagnosed Graves' disease patients. Persistent Graves' disease patients were compared with newly diagnosed Graves' disease patients by peripheral blood TCR sequencing and RNA sequencing.

The paper's findings and limits, for the study overall: More public clonotypes were shared among persistent patients (more than 2,500) than among newly diagnosed patients (just under 1,000). Persistent disease showed preferential use of TRBV28, TRBJ1-2 and TRBJ2-5, whereas newly diagnosed disease favored TRBV20-1 and TRBJ2-1. Peripheral blood alone was examined, since thyroid tissue, which constituted the primary lesion, could not be accessed. Persistent Graves' disease patients showed lower TCR Shannon entropy and fewer highly expanded clones than newly diagnosed patients, suggesting clonal expansion. Sequencing and analysis were limited to the TCR beta chain. The small sample size was acknowledged by the authors as a limitation that may reduce accuracy.

At the junction V is shortened by 3 bases and J by 1 base, with 11 bases in between. According to the germline V gene, CDR1 reads SGHRS and CDR2 reads YFSETQ. The CDR3, from cysteine to phenylalanine, totals 14 residues. Only the CDR3 region is kept as DNA, spanning 42 bases read in frame from base 1. The sample's time point label, decoded: newly diagnosed GD, antithyroid drugs for less than 3 months. For both TCR sequencing and RNA sequencing, RNA was extracted from PBMCs using TRIzol. The diagnosis of Graves' disease was made according to American Thyroid Association guidelines. Recruitment of patients was carried out at an endocrinology department in Xi'an, China. Each patient gave 7 to 9.5 milliliters of peripheral blood, collected in an EDTA anticoagulant tube. Ficoll Paque Plus density gradient separation was used to isolate PBMCs, and no further T cell sorting was performed. An Agilent 2100 Bioanalyzer and agarose gel were used to check RNA quality, and a NanoDrop 2000 was used to measure RNA concentration.

The library was produced with multiplex PCR. Reads for this sample came from an Illumina HiSeq 4000. To build TCR beta libraries, CDR3 regions were amplified by Arm-PCR using iRepertoire HTBI primers. Gel purification was performed on PCR products prior to sequencing. The original pipeline was this. A total of 62 TRBV and some 15 TRBJ segments were identified across samples and were used for gene usage analysis of CDR3 amino acid clonotypes. COPE and FqMerger were used to merge filtered high-quality paired reads into contigs. BLAST was used to align contigs to the IMGT TRBV, TRBD and TRBJ reference genes, and CDR3 was defined following IMGT. Any clonotype with a frequency above 0.1% was classified as a highly expanded clone. Repertoire diversity was measured by Shannon entropy, and V-J evenness by the Gini coefficient. A clonotype found in more than one individual was treated as public. TCRdb handled the public reads itself, with Q25 trimming in fastp and clone calling in MiXCR, and kept productive beta chains. Entries are consolidated by CDR3 protein sequence, retaining the most common genes and DNA. The V and J calls were determined by TCRdb, not by the authors. This sample has 550,000 to 600,000 distinct CDR3 sequences in its table, and around 16% of those were observed once. Around 11% of the sample belongs to the ten largest clones.

These same data were also listed under a study on T cells in Graves' hyperthyroidism and ophthalmopathy. The second source states: Stable Graves' hyperthyroidism was defined as the absence of progression to ophthalmopathy over 18 months of follow-up. Hyperthyroidism patients were aged 18 to 65 years and newly diagnosed, with disease duration of less than 2 months. Exclusion was applied to patients with uncontrolled infections, other autoimmune diseases, pregnancy or lactation. Clinical symptoms, serum thyroxine and TRAb, thyroid ultrasound, and orbital computed tomography formed the basis for the diagnoses. For the first round of RT-PCR on the TCR CDR3, the HTBI primer set was used together with the Qiagen OneStep RT-PCR kit. Most expanded thyroid clonotypes (frequency above 0.001) were also detected in blood, a finding suggesting that blood repertoires may reflect thyroid immune responses. Ophthalmopathy was separated from stable hyperthyroidism by a 13 V-J signature model, with just over 85% sensitivity and approximately 81% specificity obtained in cross-validation and 80%/75% obtained in testing. In validation, the model predicted progression to ophthalmopathy a median of 6.5 months before onset, with over 55% sensitivity and 72.22% specificity. A discovery cohort of about 100 patients, 43 with Graves' ophthalmopathy and 57 with stable Graves' hyperthyroidism, was used to find distinguishing TCR V-J signatures. Prospective prediction of ophthalmopathy was tested in an independent validation cohort consisting of some 19 hyperthyroidism patients and 15 to 17 patients who later progressed to ophthalmopathy. The 100 discovery patients were randomly split 7:3 into training and test sets. The study also compared thyroid tissue and blood T-cell repertoires from more than five Graves' hyperthyroidism patients. Once sampling was done, hyperthyroidism patients were given methimazole at a starting dose of 30 mg daily, whereas ophthalmopathy patients were given high-dose intravenous methylprednisolone. Libraries were constructed in a second round of multiplex PCR, after which size selection and purification were performed. Sequencing of the libraries was done on an Illumina HiSeq2000 using paired-end 100 bp reads. SOAPnuke was used to process the raw data, with reads discarded if the reads contained adapters or uncalled bases, had a mean Phred below 15, or lacked an exact constant-primer or identifier match. COPE v1.2.5 was used to merge the high-quality paired reads, and each unique nucleotide sequence was defined as a clonotype. MiTCR v1.1 was used to align clonotypes to the IMGT TRBV, TRBD and TRBJ reference segments. The analysis was restricted to V-J combinations with a frequency above 0.0001, which together covered 99% to 99.2% of the repertoires. The TCS score was defined as the ratio of F50 (clonal expansion) to E x V (chaos), calculated using BLOSUM62-based TCRdist between CDR3 peptides within each V-J. Welch's t-statistics and random forest reduced around 550 V-J features to roughly 13, which were used in a naive Bayes classifier (R e1071). Sample size was not statistically predetermined, and blinding of investigators to group allocation was not performed. TCR Vbeta CDR3 sequencing of 135 peripheral blood samples (approximately 44 ophthalmopathy, about 80 hyperthyroidism and approximately 17 progressor patients) is reported in the paper.

The sequence was collected from a man between 18 and 29 years old with Graves disease. Donor details come from another sample of the same person, matched by shared clones. The chain links TRBV5-1 with TRBJ2-7; a weak D assignment points to TRBD1 (6 bases agree). The sequenced sample was peripheral blood mononuclear cells (PBMCs), obtained at new diagnosis, from a patient treated with antithyroid drugs. The nucleotide sequence is TGCGCCAGCAGCTCACCCCAGGGGTCCTACGAGCAGTACTTC. Its amino acids are CASSSPQGSYEQYF.